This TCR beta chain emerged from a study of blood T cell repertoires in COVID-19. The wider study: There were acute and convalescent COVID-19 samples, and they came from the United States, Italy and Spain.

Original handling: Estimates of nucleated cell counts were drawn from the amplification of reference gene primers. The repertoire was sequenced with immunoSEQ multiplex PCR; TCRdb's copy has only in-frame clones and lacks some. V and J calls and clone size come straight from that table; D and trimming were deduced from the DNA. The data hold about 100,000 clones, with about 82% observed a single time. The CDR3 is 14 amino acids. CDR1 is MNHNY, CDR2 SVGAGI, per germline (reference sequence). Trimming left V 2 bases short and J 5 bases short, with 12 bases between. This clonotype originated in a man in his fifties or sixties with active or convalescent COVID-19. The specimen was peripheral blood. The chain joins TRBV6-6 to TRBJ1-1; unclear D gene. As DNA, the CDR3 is TGTGCCAGCAGTTACGTCGGGAGGAGGACTGAAGCTTTCTTT. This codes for CASSYVGRRTEAFF.